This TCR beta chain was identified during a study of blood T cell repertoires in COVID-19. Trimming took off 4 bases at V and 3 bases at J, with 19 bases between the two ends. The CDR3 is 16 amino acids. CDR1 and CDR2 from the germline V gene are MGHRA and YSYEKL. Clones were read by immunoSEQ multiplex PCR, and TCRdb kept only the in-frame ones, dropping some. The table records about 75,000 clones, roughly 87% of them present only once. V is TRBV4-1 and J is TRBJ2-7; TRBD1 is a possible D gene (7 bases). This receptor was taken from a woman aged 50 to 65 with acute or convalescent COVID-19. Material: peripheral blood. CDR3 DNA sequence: TGCGCCAGCAGCCGGGCGGGACAGAGAGGGCTCTACGAGCAGTACTTC. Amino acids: CASSRAGQRGLYEQYF.